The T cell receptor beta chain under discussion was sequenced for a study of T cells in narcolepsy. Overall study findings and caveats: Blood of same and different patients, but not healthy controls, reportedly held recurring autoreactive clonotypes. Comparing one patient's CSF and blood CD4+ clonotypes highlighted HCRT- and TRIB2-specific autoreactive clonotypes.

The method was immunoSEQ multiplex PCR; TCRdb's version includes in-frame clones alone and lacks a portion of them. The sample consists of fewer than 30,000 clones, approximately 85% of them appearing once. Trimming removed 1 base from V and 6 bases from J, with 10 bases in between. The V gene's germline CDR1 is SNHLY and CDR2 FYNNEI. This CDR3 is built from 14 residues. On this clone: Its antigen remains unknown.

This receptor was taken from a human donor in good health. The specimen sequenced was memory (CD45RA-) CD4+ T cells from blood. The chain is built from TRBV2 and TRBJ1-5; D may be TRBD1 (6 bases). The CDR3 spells CASSEGWDTQPQHF. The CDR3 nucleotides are TGTGCCAGCAGTGAAGGTTGGGACACTCAGCCCCAGCATTTT.